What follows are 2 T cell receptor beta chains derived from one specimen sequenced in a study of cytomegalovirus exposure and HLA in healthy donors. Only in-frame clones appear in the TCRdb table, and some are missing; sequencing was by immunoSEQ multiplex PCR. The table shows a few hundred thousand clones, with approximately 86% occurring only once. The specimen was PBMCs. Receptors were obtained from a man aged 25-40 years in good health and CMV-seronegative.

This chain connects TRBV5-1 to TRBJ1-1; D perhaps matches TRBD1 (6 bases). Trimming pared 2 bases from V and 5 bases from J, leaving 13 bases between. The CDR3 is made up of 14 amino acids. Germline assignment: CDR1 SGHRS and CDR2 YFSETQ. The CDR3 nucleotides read TGCGCCAGCAGCTTACCGGGTAGGGGGACTGAAGCTTTCTTT. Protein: CASSLPGRGTEAFF.

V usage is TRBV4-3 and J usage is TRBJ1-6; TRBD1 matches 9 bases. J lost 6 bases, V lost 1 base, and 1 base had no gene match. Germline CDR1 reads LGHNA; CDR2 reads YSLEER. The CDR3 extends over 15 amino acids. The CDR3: CASSQGGQGNSPLHF. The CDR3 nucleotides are TGCGCCAGCAGCCAAGGGGGACAGGGTAATTCACCCCTCCACTTT.